These 17 T cell receptor beta chains originate from one sample sequenced in a study of CD8+ T cells in alopecia areata. Treatment denoted: oral pan-JAK inhibitor, 5-10 mg twice daily. RNA extraction and reverse transcription yielded cDNA as sequencing template. Measured with immunoSEQ multiplex PCR; TCRdb has only the in-frame clones, and not every one. This table has under 250,000 clones, around 65% appearing once. The sequencing here drew on CD4+ T cells sorted from blood, taken around week 44, from a patient treated with tofacitinib. The receptors originated from a human donor with alopecia areata.

In its sample, this clone was seen a few times. The rearrangement joins TRBV5-4 to TRBJ2-1, with TRBD2 identical over 8 bases. CDR3 length: 16 amino acids. Germline-derived CDR1 and CDR2 are SGHNT and YYREEE (reference sequence). The J segment lost 4 bases and the V segment lost 0 bases, leaving 6 bases of the junction unmatched. CDR3 DNA: TGTGCCAGCAGCTTGGTCGGAGTAGCGGGGTACAATGAGCAGTTCTTC. The encoded protein is CASSLVGVAGYNEQFF.

The V call is TRBV10-3, the J call TRBJ1-2; 10 bases are shared with TRBD1. There are 11 residues in the CDR3. Germline V gene lookup returns CDR1 ENHRY and CDR2 SYGVKD. V gave up 10 bases and J gave up 7 bases; unmatched junction bases: 3. CDR3 loop: CATGTGAGYTF. The CDR3 DNA reads TGTGCCACCGGGACAGGGGCTGGCTACACCTTC.

The chain employs TRBV27 and TRBJ2-5; 7 bases line up with TRBD1. Germline-derived CDR1 and CDR2 are MNHEY and SMNVEV (reference sequence). The CDR3 totals 15 residues. J was trimmed by 2 bases and V by 4 bases; bases with no gene match: 7. The CDR3 DNA follows: TGTGCCAGCAGTTCCGGGACAGAGCCTCAAGAGACCCAGTACTTC. Encoded protein: CASSSGTEPQETQYF.

The genes are TRBV29-1 and TRBJ2-1; D is unclear. This CDR3 spans 12 amino acids. Germline V gene data show CDR1 as SQVTM and CDR2 as ANQGSEA. Trimming stripped 4 bases from V and 9 bases from J, with 13 bases between. The CDR3 region has the DNA TGCAGCGTTGCAAGGTTAGGGCGTGAGCAGTTCTTC. Protein sequence: CSVARLGREQFF.

This chain joins TRBV2 and TRBJ1-5; 8 nucleotides align to TRBD1. CDR3 length: 14 amino acids. CDR1 and CDR2 (germline): SNHLY, FYNNEI. V gave up 6 bases and J gave up 3 bases; unmatched junction bases: 4. CDR3 loop: CASSPDRVNQPQHF. The CDR3 DNA reads TGTGCCAGCAGCCCGGACAGGGTCAATCAGCCCCAGCATTTT.

This sequence joins TRBV11-3 and TRBJ2-3; weak D call: TRBD1 (5 bases). The CDR3 covers 11 residues. The V gene's germline CDR1 is SGHNT and CDR2 YENEEA. V was shortened by 10 bases and J by 5 bases, with 10 bases between the two germline ends. CDR3 sequence: CAITTGDTQYF. The DNA for the CDR3 is TGTGCCATCACTACAGGAGATACGCAGTATTTT.

The chain links TRBV28 to TRBJ2-7; TRBD1 matches 8 bases. Losses at the gene ends were 6 bases for V and 2 bases for J; bases not matched to a gene: 6. The CDR3 is 14 amino acids. Per germline, CDR1 MDHEN and CDR2 SYDVKM. The CDR3 loop reads CASRRQGITYEQYF. CDR3 nucleotides: TGTGCCAGCAGAAGACAGGGGATTACCTACGAGCAGTACTTC.

CDR3 sequence reads: CSVRTSGGAFRYEQYF. In DNA, the CDR3 is TGCAGCGTTAGGACTAGCGGGGGGGCGTTTAGGTACGAGCAGTACTTC. The V and J genes are TRBV29-1 and TRBJ2-7, with 15 bases matching TRBD2. This CDR3 comprises 16 residues. V lost 5 bases and J lost 4; bases outside the gene matches: 9. CDR1 and CDR2 from the germline V gene are SQVTM and ANQGSEA.

The V and J genes are TRBV5-1 and TRBJ2-7; TRBD1 might be the D (6 bases). The V end was cut by 4 bases, the J end by 2 bases, with 13 bases between. The CDR3 is 14 residues long. Germline CDR1 SGHRS, CDR2 YFSETQ. CDR3 in amino acids: CASSEDRDTYEQYF. The CDR3, as DNA: TGCGCCAGCAGCGAGGACCGGGACACCTACGAGCAGTACTTC.

The chain employs TRBV30 and TRBJ1-2; 10 bases line up with TRBD1. With 5 bases clipped from V and 5 bases from J, the junction kept 11 bases outside the gene matches. CDR1 is GTSNPN and CDR2 is SVGIG in the germline V gene (reference sequence). The CDR3 length is 15 residues. The CDR3 nucleotides read TGTGCCTGGTCCGGGACAGGGGATGGCCGTTATGGCTACACCTTC. Translated: CAWSGTGDGRYGYTF.

The V and J genes are TRBV25-1 and TRBJ2-1; D is unclear. This CDR3 is 13 amino acids long. The V and J ends lost 2 bases and 7 bases respectively, with 9 bases between them. Germline V gene data show CDR1 as MGHDK and CDR2 as SYGVNS. CDR3 loop: CASSEPVRNEQFF. The CDR3 DNA follows: TGTGCCAGCAGTGAACCGGTTAGGAATGAGCAGTTCTTC.

The sample holds a few counts of this clone. This chain uses TRBV7-2 with TRBJ2-5; tentative D call: TRBD1 (5 bases). V was clipped by 2 bases and J by 3 bases, with 10 bases between them. Germline loops: CDR1 SGHTA, CDR2 FQGNSA. The CDR3 spans 14 residues. The CDR3 region has the DNA TGTGCCAGCAGCTTAACTTCAGGGAAAGAGACCCAGTACTTC. It specifies CASSLTSGKETQYF.

CDR3 DNA: TGCAGCGTTGTTCAGGGTTATGGCTACACCTTC. Its translation is CSVVQGYGYTF. This sequence joins TRBV29-1 and TRBJ1-2; TRBD1 is a possible D gene (5 bases). Trimming left V 4 bases short and J 5 bases short, with 8 bases between. Germline V gene data show CDR1 as SQVTM and CDR2 as ANQGSEA. This CDR3 has 11 amino acids.

The rearrangement links TRBV4-3 to TRBJ1-1; a weak D match, TRBD1 (5 bases). The V and J ends lost 5 bases and 9 bases respectively, with 13 bases between them. The CDR3 is 12 residues long. Germline V gene sequence: CDR1 LGHNA, CDR2 YSLEER. The DNA of the CDR3 is TGCGCCAGCAGCGGGGGGGGAAGACAAGCTTTCTTT. It codes for CASSGGGRQAFF.

The CDR3 here is CASSASGGSRSYEQYF. In DNA, the CDR3 is TGTGCCAGCAGTGCTAGCGGGGGCTCCCGCTCCTACGAGCAGTACTTC. The chain recombines TRBV25-1 with TRBJ2-7; 10 nucleotides align to TRBD2. CDR3 length: 16 amino acids. With V trimmed by 4 bases and J by 0 bases, 6 bases remained unmatched. CDR1 is MGHDK and CDR2 is SYGVNS in the germline V gene.

A single count supports this clone. This chain joins TRBV30 and TRBJ1-5, with D unclear. Trimming left V 7 bases short and J 11 bases short, with 24 bases between. The length of the CDR3 is 14 residues. Germline V lookup: CDR1 GTSNPN, CDR2 SVGIG (reference sequence). The CDR3 spells CASAAGAAGEAQHF. In nucleotides, the CDR3 is TGTGCCTCAGCGGCAGGAGCAGCAGGTGAGGCCCAGCATTTT.

This chain connects TRBV14 to TRBJ2-2; D unclear. The V gene lost 4 bases and the J gene lost 6 bases, with 9 bases spanning the gap. Germline loops: CDR1 SGHDN, CDR2 FVKESK. CDR3 size: 13 residues. For the CDR3, the DNA is TGTGCCAGCAGCCGCGTCGATGCCGGGGAGCTGTTTTTT. It specifies CASSRVDAGELFF.